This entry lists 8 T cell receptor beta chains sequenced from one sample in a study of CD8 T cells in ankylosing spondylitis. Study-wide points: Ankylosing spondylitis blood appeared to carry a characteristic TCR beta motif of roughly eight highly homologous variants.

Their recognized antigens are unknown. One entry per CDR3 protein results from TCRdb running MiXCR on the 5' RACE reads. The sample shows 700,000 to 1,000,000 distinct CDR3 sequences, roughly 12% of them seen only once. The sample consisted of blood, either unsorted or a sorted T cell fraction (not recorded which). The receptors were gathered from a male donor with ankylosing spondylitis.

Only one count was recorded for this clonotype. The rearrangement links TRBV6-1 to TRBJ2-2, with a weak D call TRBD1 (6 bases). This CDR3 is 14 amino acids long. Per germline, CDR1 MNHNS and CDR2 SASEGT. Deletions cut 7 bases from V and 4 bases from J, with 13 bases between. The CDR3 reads CASKQTGSTGELFF. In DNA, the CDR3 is TGTGCCAGCAAACAGACAGGCTCCACCGGGGAGCTGTTTTTT.

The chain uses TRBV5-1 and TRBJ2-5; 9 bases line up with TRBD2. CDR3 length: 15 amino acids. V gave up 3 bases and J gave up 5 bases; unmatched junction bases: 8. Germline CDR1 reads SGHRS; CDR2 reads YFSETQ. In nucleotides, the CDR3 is TGCGCCAGCAGCTCCTTCGCGGGGGGGCAGGAGACCCAGTACTTC. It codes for CASSSFAGGQETQYF.

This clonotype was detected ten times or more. Here the CDR3 DNA reads TGTGCCAGCAGCTTAATGAACACCGGGGAGCTGTTTTTT. It encodes CASSLMNTGELFF. The chain joins TRBV7-2 to TRBJ2-2; no reliable D call. Germline CDR1 and CDR2: SGHTA and FQGNSA. The CDR3 contains 13 residues. V gave up 2 bases and J gave up 1 base, with 2 bases separating them.

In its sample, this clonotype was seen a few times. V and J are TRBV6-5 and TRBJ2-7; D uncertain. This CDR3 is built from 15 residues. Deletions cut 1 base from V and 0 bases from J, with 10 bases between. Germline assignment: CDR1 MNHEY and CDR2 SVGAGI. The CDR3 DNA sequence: TGTGCCAGCAGTTACTATGGCGGTATCTCCTACGAGCAGTACTTC. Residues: CASSYYGGISYEQYF.

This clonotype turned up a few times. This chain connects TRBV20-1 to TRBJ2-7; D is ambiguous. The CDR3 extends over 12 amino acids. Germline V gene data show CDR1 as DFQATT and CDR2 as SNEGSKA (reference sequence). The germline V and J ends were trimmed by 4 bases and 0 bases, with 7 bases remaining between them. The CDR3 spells CSATRYSYEQYF. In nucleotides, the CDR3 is TGCAGTGCTACAAGGTACTCCTACGAGCAGTACTTC.

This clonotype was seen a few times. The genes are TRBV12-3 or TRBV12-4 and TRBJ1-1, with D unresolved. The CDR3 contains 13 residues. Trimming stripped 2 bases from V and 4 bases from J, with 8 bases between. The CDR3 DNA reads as TGTGCCAGCAGTTTAATGCCGGGCACTGAAGCTTTCTTT. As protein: CASSLMPGTEAFF.

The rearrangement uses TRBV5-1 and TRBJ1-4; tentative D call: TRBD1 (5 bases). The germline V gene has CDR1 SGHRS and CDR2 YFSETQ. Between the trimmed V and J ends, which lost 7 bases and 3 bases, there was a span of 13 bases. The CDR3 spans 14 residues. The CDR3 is CASPKGRPNEKLFF. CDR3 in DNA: TGCGCCAGCCCCAAGGGGCGTCCTAATGAAAAACTGTTTTTT. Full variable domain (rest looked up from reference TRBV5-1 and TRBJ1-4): KAGVTQTPRYLIKTRGQQVTLSCSPISGHRSVSWYQQTPGQGLQFLFEYFSETQRNKGNFPGRFSGRQFSNSRSEMNVSTLELGDSALYLCASPKGRPNEKLFFGSGTQLSVL.

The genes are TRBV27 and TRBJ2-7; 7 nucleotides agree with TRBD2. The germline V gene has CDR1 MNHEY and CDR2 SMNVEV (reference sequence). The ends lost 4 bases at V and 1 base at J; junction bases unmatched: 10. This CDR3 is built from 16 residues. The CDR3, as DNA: TGTGCCAGCAGTTCACTAGCGACAAGAGGGTCCTACGAGCAGTACTTC. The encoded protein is CASSSLATRGSYEQYF.